Listed below are T cell receptor beta chains from one sample, sequenced in a study of T cell changes during pregnancy in multiple sclerosis. Sequencing used immunoSEQ multiplex PCR; TCRdb keeps in-frame clones, though not all of them. The data show tens of thousands of clones, with 85% to 95% seen just once and approximately 1.8% held by the top ten. Sequences were derived from peripheral blood, sampled after pregnancy. The receptor source for this set is a female donor with multiple sclerosis, enrolled in a pregnancy study. The CDR3 runs from the conserved cysteine through the conserved F or W. The order of the fields is J gene, CDR3 length, V gene, clone size, D gene, CDR3 protein, CDR3 DNA. A D gene is named only where the DNA matches it firmly. A clone size is listed for some rows: how often the clone was seen (once, few, many), or a class if it is expanded.

J: TRBJ2-4
length: 13
V: TRBV7-2
size: -
D: -
CDR3: CASSLDPYRIQYF
DNA: TGTGCCAGCAGCTTAGACCCCTATCGCATTCAGTACTTC

J: TRBJ1-1
length: 14
V: TRBV9
size: -
D: -
CDR3: CASSVITGGTEAFF
DNA: TGTGCCAGCAGCGTAATCACGGGAGGGACTGAAGCTTTCTTT

J: TRBJ2-2
length: 15
V: TRBV7-2
size: -
D: TRBD2
CDR3: CASSPLAGDTGELFF
DNA: TGTGCCAGCAGCCCACTAGCGGGAGACACCGGGGAGCTGTTTTTT

J: TRBJ2-3
length: 14
V: TRBV6-1
size: -
D: TRBD2
CDR3: CASKERSGKDTQYF
DNA: TGTGCCAGCAAAGAACGTAGCGGGAAAGATACGCAGTATTTT

J: TRBJ2-7
length: 12
V: TRBV7-9
size: -
D: -
CDR3: CASSFTSYEQYF
DNA: TGTGCCAGCAGCTTTACGAGCTACGAGCAGTACTTC

J: TRBJ1-1
length: 10
V: TRBV29-1
size: -
D: -
CDR3: CSVQSTEAFF
DNA: TGCAGCGTTCAATCCACTGAAGCTTTCTTT

J: TRBJ2-5
length: 12
V: TRBV6-6
size: -
D: -
CDR3: CASSSFQGPGYF
DNA: TGTGCCAGCAGTTCCTTTCAAGGCCCGGGGTACTTC

J: TRBJ2-7
length: 16
V: TRBV7-8
size: -
D: TRBD2
CDR3: CASSQPISGKDYEQYF
DNA: TGTGCCAGCAGCCAACCCATTAGCGGGAAGGACTACGAGCAGTACTTC

J: TRBJ2-7
length: 14
V: TRBV6-1
size: medium-sized
D: TRBD1
CDR3: CASTPTGESSEQYF
DNA: TGTGCCAGCACCCCGACAGGGGAAAGTTCCGAGCAGTACTTC

J: TRBJ2-2
length: 14
V: TRBV6-5
size: -
D: TRBD1
CDR3: CASTDRGYTGELFF
DNA: TGTGCCAGCACGGACAGGGGCTACACCGGGGAGCTGTTTTTT

J: TRBJ2-3
length: 17
V: TRBV4-3
size: -
D: TRBD2
CDR3: CASSQWGLAGPTDTQYF
DNA: TGCGCCAGCAGCCAATGGGGACTAGCGGGACCCACAGATACGCAGTATTTT

J: TRBJ2-7
length: 15
V: TRBV9
size: -
D: TRBD2
CDR3: CASSPRAGERDEQYF
DNA: TGTGCCAGCAGTCCCCGGGCGGGAGAGAGGGACGAGCAGTACTTC

J: TRBJ2-3
length: 14
V: TRBV7-8
size: -
D: -
CDR3: CASSPAGRTDTQYF
DNA: TGTGCCAGCAGCCCGGCTGGGCGCACAGATACGCAGTATTTT

J: TRBJ1-5
length: 17
V: TRBV13
size: -
D: -
CDR3: CASSLGRGNNLNQPQHF
DNA: TGTGCCAGCAGCTTAGGCCGAGGAAACAACCTCAATCAGCCCCAGCATTTT

J: TRBJ2-1
length: 16
V: TRBV7-9
size: -
D: TRBD2
CDR3: CASSLSGGEINDEQFF
DNA: TGTGCCAGCAGCTTATCCGGGGGGGAGATAAACGATGAGCAGTTCTTC

J: TRBJ1-1
length: 12
V: TRBV7-6
size: few
D: -
CDR3: CASSSRDTEAFF
DNA: TGTGCCAGCAGCTCCAGGGACACTGAAGCTTTCTTT

J: TRBJ1-1
length: 14
V: TRBV7-9
size: -
D: -
CDR3: CASSLAELATEAFF
DNA: TGTGCCAGCAGCCTTGCGGAGCTAGCCACTGAAGCTTTCTTT

J: TRBJ1-3
length: 13
V: TRBV29-1
size: -
D: -
CDR3: CSVAQGTGNTIYF
DNA: TGCAGCGTAGCACAGGGCACTGGAAACACCATATATTTT

J: TRBJ2-1
length: 13
V: TRBV7-9
size: -
D: TRBD2
CDR3: CASSSPGTSEQFF
DNA: TGTGCCAGCAGCTCTCCCGGGACTAGTGAGCAGTTCTTC

J: TRBJ2-1
length: 20
V: TRBV4-3
size: -
D: TRBD2
CDR3: CASSQDGLAGGSVDYNEQFF
DNA: TGCGCCAGCAGCCAAGATGGACTAGCGGGAGGATCCGTGGATTACAATGAGCAGTTCTTC

J: TRBJ2-2
length: 14
V: TRBV7-3
size: -
D: -
CDR3: CASSFTGHTGELFF
DNA: TGTGCCAGCAGCTTTACAGGGCACACCGGGGAGCTGTTTTTT